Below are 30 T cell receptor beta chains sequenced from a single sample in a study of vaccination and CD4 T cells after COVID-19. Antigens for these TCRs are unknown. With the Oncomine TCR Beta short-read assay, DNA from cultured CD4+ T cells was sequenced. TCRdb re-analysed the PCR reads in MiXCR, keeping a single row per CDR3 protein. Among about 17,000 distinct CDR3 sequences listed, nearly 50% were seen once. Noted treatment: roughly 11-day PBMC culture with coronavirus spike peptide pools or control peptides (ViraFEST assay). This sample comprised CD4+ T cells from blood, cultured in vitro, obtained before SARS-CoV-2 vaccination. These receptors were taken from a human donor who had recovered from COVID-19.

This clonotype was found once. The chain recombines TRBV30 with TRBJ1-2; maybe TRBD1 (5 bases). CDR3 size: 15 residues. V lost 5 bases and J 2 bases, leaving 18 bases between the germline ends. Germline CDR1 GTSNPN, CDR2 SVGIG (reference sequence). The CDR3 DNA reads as TGTGCCTGGGCTATTCAGGGCGGTAGGAACTATGGCTACACCTTC. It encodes CAWAIQGGRNYGYTF.

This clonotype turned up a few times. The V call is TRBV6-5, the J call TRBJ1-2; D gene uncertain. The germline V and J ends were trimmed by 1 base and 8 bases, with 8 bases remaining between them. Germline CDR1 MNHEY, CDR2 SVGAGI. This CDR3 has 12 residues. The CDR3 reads CASSYYGTGYTF. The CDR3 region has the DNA TGTGCCAGCAGTTACTACGGAACCGGCTACACCTTC.

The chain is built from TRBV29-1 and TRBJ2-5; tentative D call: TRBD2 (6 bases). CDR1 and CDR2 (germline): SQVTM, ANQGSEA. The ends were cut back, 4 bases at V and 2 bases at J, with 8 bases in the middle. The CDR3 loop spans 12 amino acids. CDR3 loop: CSVGRGQETQYF. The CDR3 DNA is TGCAGCGTTGGGCGGGGACAAGAGACCCAGTACTTC.

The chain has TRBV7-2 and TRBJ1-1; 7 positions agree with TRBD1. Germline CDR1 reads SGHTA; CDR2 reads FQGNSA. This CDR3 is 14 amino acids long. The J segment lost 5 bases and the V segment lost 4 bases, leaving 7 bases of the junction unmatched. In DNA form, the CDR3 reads TGTGCCAGCAGCTGGACAGGCCGAGGGACTGAAGCTTTCTTT. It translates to CASSWTGRGTEAFF.

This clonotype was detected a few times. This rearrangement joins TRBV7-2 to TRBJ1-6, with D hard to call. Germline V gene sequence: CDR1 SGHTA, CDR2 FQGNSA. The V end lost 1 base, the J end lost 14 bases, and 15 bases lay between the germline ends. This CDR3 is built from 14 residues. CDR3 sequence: CASSLDPGFPTLHF. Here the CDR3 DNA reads TGTGCCAGCAGCTTAGATCCAGGTTTCCCCACCCTCCACTTT.

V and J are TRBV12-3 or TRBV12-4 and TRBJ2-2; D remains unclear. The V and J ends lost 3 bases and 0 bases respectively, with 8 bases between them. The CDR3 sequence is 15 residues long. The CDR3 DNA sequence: TGTGCCAGCAGTTTCCGCAGCGCGAACACCGGGGAGCTGTTTTTT. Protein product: CASSFRSANTGELFF.

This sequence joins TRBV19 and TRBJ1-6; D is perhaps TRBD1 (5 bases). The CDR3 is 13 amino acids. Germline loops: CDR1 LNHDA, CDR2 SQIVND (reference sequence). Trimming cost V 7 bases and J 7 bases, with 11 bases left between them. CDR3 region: CASKSRQNSPLHF. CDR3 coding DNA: TGTGCCAGTAAAAGTAGACAGAATTCACCCCTCCACTTT.

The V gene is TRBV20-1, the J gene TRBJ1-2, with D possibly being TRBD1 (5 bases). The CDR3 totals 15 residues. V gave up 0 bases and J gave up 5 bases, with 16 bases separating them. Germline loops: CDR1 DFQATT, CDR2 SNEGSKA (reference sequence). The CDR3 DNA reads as TGCAGTGCTAGAGAGGGCGGGGCATTAGGATATGGCTACACCTTC. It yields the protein CSAREGGALGYGYTF.

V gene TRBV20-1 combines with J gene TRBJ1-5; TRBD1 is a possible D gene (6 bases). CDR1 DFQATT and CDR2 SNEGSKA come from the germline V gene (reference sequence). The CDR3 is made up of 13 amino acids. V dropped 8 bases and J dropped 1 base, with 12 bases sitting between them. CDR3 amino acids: CSQGMRSNQPQHF. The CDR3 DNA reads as TGCAGTCAGGGGATGAGAAGCAATCAGCCCCAGCATTTT.

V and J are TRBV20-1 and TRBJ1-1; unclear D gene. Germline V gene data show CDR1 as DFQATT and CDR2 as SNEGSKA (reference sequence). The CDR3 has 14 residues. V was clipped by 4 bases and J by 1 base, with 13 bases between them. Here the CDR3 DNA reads TGCAGTGCTATCCCTTCCCCCAAGAACACTGAAGCTTTCTTT. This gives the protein CSAIPSPKNTEAFF.

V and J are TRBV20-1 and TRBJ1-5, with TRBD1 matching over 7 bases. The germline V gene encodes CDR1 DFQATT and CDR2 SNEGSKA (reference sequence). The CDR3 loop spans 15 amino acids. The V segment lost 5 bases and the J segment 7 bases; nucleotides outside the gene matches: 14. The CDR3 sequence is CSASRTGSVDQPQHF. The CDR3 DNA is TGCAGTGCTTCCCGGACAGGATCAGTAGACCAGCCCCAGCATTTT.

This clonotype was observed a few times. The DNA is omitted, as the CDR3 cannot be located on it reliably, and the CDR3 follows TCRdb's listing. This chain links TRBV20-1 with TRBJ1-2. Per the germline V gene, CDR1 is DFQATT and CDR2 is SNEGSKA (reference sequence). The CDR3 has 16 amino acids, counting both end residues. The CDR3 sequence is CSAYNNYGYTFNGYTF.

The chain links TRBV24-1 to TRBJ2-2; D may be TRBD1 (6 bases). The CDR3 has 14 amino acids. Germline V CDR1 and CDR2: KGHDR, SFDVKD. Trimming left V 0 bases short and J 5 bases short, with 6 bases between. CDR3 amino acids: CATSDLRGTGELFF. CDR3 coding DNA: TGTGCCACCAGTGATTTGAGGGGGACCGGGGAGCTGTTTTTT.

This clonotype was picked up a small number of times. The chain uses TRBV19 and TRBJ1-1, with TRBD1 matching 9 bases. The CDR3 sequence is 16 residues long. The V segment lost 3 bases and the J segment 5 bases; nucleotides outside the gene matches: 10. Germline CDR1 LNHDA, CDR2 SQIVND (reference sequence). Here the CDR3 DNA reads TGTGCCAGTAGTATGGGGCCTCGGACAGGGGATACTGAAGCTTTCTTT. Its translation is CASSMGPRTGDTEAFF.

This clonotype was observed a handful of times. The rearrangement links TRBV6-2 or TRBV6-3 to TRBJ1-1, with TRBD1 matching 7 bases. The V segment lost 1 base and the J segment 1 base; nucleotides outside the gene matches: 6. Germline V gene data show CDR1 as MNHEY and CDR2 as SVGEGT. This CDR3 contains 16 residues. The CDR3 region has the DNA TGTGCCAGCAGTTACTTTTTGTACAGGGGGAACACTGAAGCTTTCTTT. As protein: CASSYFLYRGNTEAFF.

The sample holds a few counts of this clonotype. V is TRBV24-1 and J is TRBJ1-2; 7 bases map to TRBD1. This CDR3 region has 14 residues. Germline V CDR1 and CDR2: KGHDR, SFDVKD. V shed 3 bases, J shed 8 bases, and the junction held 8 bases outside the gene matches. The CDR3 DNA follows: TGTGCCACCAGTGATAACACCGGGACAGTGGGCTACACCTTC. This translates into CATSDNTGTVGYTF.

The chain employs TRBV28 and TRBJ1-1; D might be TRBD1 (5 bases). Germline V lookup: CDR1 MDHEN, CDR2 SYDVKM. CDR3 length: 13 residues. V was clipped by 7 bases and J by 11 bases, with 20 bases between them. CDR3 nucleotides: TGTGCCAGCACCCCGGGACGTCAATCGTGGGCTTTCTTT. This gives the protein CASTPGRQSWAFF.

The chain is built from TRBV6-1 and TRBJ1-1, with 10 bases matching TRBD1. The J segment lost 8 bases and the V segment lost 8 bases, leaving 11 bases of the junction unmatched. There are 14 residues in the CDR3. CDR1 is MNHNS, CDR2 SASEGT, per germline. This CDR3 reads CASRPSGQGGEAFF. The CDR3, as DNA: TGTGCCAGCCGCCCCTCAGGACAGGGGGGAGAAGCTTTCTTT.

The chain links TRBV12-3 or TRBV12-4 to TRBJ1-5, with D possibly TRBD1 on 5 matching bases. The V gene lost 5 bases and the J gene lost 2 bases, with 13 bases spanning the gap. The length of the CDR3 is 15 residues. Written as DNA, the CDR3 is TGTGCCAGCAGTCGGCCAGGGTATGGCAATCAGCCCCAGCATTTT. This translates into CASSRPGYGNQPQHF.

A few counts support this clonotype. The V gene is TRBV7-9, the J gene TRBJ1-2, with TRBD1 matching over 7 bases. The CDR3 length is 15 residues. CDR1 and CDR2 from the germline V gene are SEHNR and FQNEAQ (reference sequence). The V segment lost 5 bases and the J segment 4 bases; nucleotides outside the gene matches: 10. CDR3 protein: CASSTRQGRAYGYTF. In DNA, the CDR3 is TGTGCCAGCAGCACCCGACAGGGCCGGGCCTATGGCTACACCTTC. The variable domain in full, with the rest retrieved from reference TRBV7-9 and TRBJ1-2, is DTGVSQNPRHKITKRGQNVTFRCDPISEHNRLYWYRQTLGQGPEFLTYFQNEAQLEKSRLLSDRFSAERPKGSFSTLEIQRTEQGDSAMYLCASSTRQGRAYGYTFGSGTRLTVV.

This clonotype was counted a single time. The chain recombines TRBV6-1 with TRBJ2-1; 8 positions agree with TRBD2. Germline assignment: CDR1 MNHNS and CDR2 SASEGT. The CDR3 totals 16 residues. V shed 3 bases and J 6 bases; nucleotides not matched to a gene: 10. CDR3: CASSDTLAARANEQFF. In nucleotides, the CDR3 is TGTGCCAGCAGTGATACACTAGCGGCTCGGGCCAATGAGCAGTTCTTC.

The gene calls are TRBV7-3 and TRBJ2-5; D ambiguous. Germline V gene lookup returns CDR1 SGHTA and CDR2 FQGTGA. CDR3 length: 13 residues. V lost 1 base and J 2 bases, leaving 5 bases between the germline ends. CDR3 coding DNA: TGTGCCAGCAGCTTAAGTGGGCAAGAGACCCAGTACTTC. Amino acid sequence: CASSLSGQETQYF.

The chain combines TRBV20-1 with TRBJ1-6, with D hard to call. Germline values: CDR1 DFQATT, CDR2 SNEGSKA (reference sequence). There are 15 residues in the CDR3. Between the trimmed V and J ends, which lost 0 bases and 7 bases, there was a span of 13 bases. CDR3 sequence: CSAREEAPLNSPLHF. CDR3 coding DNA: TGCAGTGCTAGAGAGGAGGCTCCGCTCAATTCACCCCTCCACTTT.

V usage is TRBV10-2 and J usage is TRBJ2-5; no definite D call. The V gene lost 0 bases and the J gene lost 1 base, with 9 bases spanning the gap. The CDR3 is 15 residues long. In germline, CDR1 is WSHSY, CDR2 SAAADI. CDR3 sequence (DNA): TGCGCCAGCAGTGAGTCAGGTCTATTCCAAGAGACCCAGTACTTC. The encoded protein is CASSESGLFQETQYF.

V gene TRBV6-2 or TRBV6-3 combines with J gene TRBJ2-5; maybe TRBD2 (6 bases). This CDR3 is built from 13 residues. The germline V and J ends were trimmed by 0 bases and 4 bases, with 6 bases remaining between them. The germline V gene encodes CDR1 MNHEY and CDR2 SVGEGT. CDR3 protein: CASSYSTRETQYF. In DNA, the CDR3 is TGTGCCAGCAGTTACTCGACTAGAGAGACCCAGTACTTC.

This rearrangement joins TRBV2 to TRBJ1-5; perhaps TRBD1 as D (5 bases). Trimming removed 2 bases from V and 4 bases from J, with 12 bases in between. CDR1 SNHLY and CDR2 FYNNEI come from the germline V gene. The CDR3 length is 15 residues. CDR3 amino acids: CASSEIWGSNQPQHF. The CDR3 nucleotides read TGTGCCAGCAGTGAAATATGGGGGTCAAATCAGCCCCAGCATTTT.

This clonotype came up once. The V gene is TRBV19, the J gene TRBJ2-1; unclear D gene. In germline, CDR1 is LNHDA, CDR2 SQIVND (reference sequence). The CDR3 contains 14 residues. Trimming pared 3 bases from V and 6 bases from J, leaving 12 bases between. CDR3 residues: CASSIYTPANEQFF. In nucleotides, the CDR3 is TGTGCCAGTAGTATTTACACACCGGCCAATGAGCAGTTCTTC.

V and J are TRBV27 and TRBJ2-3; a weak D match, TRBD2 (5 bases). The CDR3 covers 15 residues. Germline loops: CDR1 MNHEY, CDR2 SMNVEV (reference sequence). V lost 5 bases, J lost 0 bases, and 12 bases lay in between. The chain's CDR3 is CASSLSGYSTDTQYF. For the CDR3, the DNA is TGTGCCAGCAGTCTCAGCGGATATAGCACAGATACGCAGTATTTT.

The DNA of the CDR3 is TGTGCCAGCAGCGCAAGGGGGGGGAGCACTGAAGCTTTCTTT. Translated, it gives CASSARGGSTEAFF. The rearrangement uses TRBV9 and TRBJ1-1, with D possibly being TRBD1 (6 bases). CDR3 length: 14 residues. The ends were cut back, 3 bases at V and 4 bases at J, with 13 bases in the middle. In germline, CDR1 is SGDLS, CDR2 YYNGEE.

The CDR3: CASSGRLAANEQFF. CDR3 DNA: TGTGCCAGCAGCGGAAGACTAGCTGCCAATGAGCAGTTCTTC. The rearrangement joins TRBV7-9 to TRBJ2-1, with 7 bases lining up with TRBD2. The CDR3 loop spans 14 amino acids. With 5 bases clipped from V and 6 bases from J, the junction kept 7 bases outside the gene matches. Germline assignment: CDR1 SEHNR and CDR2 FQNEAQ (reference sequence). The full variable domain, completed using reference TRBV7-9 and TRBJ2-1, is DTGVSQNPRHKITKRGQNVTFRCDPISEHNRLYWYRQTLGQGPEFLTYFQNEAQLEKSRLLSDRFSAERPKGSFSTLEIQRTEQGDSAMYLCASSGRLAANEQFFGPGTRLTVL.